The source of this T cell receptor beta chain is a study of response to subunit inactivated influenza vaccine. Worth noting for this clonotype: As yet, its antigen is unknown.

Whole-study results and caveats: The authors suggested that every seasonal influenza vaccination recruits few new T cells.

The CDR3 has 14 amino acids. V shed 2 bases and J shed 7 bases, with 14 bases lying between them. Germline loops: CDR1 MNHEY, CDR2 SVGAGI. TCRdb re-called the RT-PCR reads with MiXCR, one entry per CDR3 protein. The sample holds approximately 490,000 distinct CDR3 sequences, around 7.7% seen once. This chain joins TRBV6-5 and TRBJ1-2; weak D call: TRBD1 (5 bases). The sequencing used PBMCs from blood, collected roughly 24 months after vaccination. The sequence was obtained from a man aged 50 to 69 who received an inactivated influenza vaccine. The DNA for the CDR3 is TGTGCCAGCAGTTACGAAGCGGGGCTTGGTGGCTACACCTTC. It translates to CASSYEAGLGGYTF.